The rows below give T cell receptor beta chains drawn from one sample of a study of T cell responses to AZD1222 COVID-19 vaccine. Clones were sequenced by immunoSEQ multiplex PCR, and TCRdb holds only the in-frame ones, with some missing. This table has 100,000 or so clones, approximately 87% appearing once. This specimen was peripheral blood, taken on day 0 of AZD1222 vaccination. The source is an adult in good health. Each CDR3 is given with its conserved first and last residue. D genes are given only for firm matches. Expanded clones are given a class, and other clones once, few, many or no size at all.

TRBJ2-5 15 TRBV4-3 . . CASSQDNSFQETQYF TGCGCCAGCAGCCAAGATAATAGCTTCCAAGAGACCCAGTACTTC
TRBJ2-5 14 TRBV5-1 . TRBD1 CASSPGQGLETQYF TGCGCCAGCAGCCCCGGACAGGGATTGGAGACCCAGTACTTC
TRBJ1-6 12 TRBV2 . . CASGIGDSPLHF TGTGCCAGCGGTATTGGGGATTCACCCCTCCACTTT
TRBJ2-1 16 TRBV27 . TRBD2 CASSSGLAGIYNEQFF TGTGCCAGCAGTTCAGGACTAGCGGGGATTTACAATGAGCAGTTCTTC
TRBJ1-3 13 TRBV27 . . CASSLHGGNTIYF TGTGCCAGCAGTCTTCACGGTGGAAACACCATATATTTT
TRBJ2-1 13 TRBV6-6 . . CASSGRVHNEQFF TGTGCCAGCAGTGGCCGGGTGCACAATGAGCAGTTCTTC
TRBJ1-1 15 TRBV5-4 . . CASSPPNRADTEAFF TGTGCCAGCAGTCCACCCAACAGGGCCGACACTGAAGCTTTCTTT
TRBJ1-5 14 TRBV2 . . CASGQVNSNQPQHF TGTGCCAGCGGGCAGGTTAATAGCAATCAGCCCCAGCATTTT
TRBJ2-1 15 TRBV19 . TRBD2 CASSTLAGRRNEQFF TGTGCCAGTAGTACTCTAGCGGGAAGACGCAATGAGCAGTTCTTC
TRBJ2-1 16 TRBV7-9 few . CASSPEAGPGYNEQFF TGTGCCAGCAGTCCAGAGGCGGGACCAGGCTACAATGAGCAGTTCTTC
TRBJ2-7 12 TRBV10-3 . . CAISGGVGEQYF TGTGCCATCAGTGGAGGGGTCGGAGAGCAGTACTTC
TRBJ2-1 14 TRBV29-1 . TRBD2 CSAGGGTPGNEQFF TGCAGCGCCGGGGGGGGGACCCCCGGAAATGAGCAGTTCTTC
TRBJ2-7 14 TRBV27 . . CASSWGTRSYEQYF TGTGCCAGCAGTTGGGGGACCCGGAGCTACGAGCAGTACTTC
TRBJ2-5 15 TRBV7-2 . . CASSDRQVGSETQYF TGTGCCAGCAGCGACCGACAGGTGGGATCTGAGACCCAGTACTTC
TRBJ2-7 14 TRBV10-3 once TRBD1 CAIMRGTGTYEQYF TGTGCCATCATGAGGGGGACAGGGACCTACGAGCAGTACTTC
TRBJ2-5 16 TRBV7-9 . . CASSLDYGRAQETQYF TGTGCCAGCAGCTTAGATTATGGGCGAGCCCAAGAGACCCAGTACTTC
TRBJ1-2 16 TRBV19 . TRBD1 CASSPVDEDRGYGYTF TGTGCCAGTAGCCCCGTTGATGAAGACAGGGGCTATGGCTACACCTTC
TRBJ2-7 16 TRBV3-1/TRBV3-2 . TRBD2 CASSQDLLAGAYEQYF TGTGCCAGCAGCCAAGATCTTCTGGCGGGGGCCTACGAGCAGTACTTC
TRBJ2-7 15 TRBV3-1/TRBV3-2 . . CASSTATGGVYEQYF TGTGCCAGCAGCACGGCGACAGGCGGAGTTTACGAGCAGTACTTC
TRBJ1-5 16 TRBV28 . TRBD1 CASSLYRGNSNQPQHF TGTGCCAGCAGTTTATACAGGGGGAATAGCAATCAGCCCCAGCATTTT
TRBJ1-3 16 TRBV27 . . CASSAQVPRSGNTIYF TGTGCCAGCAGTGCCCAGGTCCCACGCTCTGGAAACACCATATATTTT
TRBJ1-3 15 TRBV6-1 once . CASSEGLYSGNTIYF TGTGCCAGCAGTGAAGGGCTGTACTCTGGAAACACCATATATTTT
TRBJ2-2 12 TRBV7-8 . . CASSFTAGELFF TGTGCCAGCAGCTTTACTGCCGGGGAGCTGTTTTTT
TRBJ2-7 12 TRBV28 . . CASEGRLYEQYF TGTGCCAGCGAGGGGCGCCTCTACGAGCAGTACTTC
TRBJ1-2 13 TRBV12-3/TRBV12-4 . . CASRRTVRTWDTF TGTGCCAGCAGGCGGACAGTACGTACCTGGGACACCTTC
TRBJ1-1 13 TRBV27 . . CASSGKLNTEAFF TGTGCCAGCTCTGGGAAATTGAACACTGAAGCTTTCTTT
TRBJ1-4 14 TRBV6-5 . . CASRTVATNEKLFF TGTGCCAGCAGGACAGTTGCAACTAATGAAAAACTGTTTTTT
TRBJ1-2 16 TRBV6-2/TRBV6-3 . TRBD1 CASSYSLGTGSYGYTF TGTGCCAGCAGTTACTCCCTTGGGACAGGGAGCTATGGCTACACCTTC
TRBJ2-1 14 TRBV9 . . CASSASWPPDEQFF TGTGCCAGCAGCGCGAGCTGGCCTCCCGATGAGCAGTTCTTC
TRBJ1-3 13 TRBV2 . TRBD1 CARREGQANTIYF TGTGCCAGACGGGAGGGACAGGCAAACACCATATATTTT
TRBJ2-1 16 TRBV29-1 . . CSVEGHRDEFYNEQFF TGCAGCGTTGAAGGCCACCGGGACGAGTTTTACAATGAGCAGTTCTTC
TRBJ2-1 16 TRBV4-3 . TRBD2 CASSQGLAGGADEQFF TGCGCCAGCAGCCAAGGACTAGCGGGAGGTGCGGATGAGCAGTTCTTC
TRBJ1-3 17 TRBV5-1 . TRBD1 CASSLESRGASGNTIYF TGCGCCAGCAGCTTGGAGTCCAGGGGGGCTTCTGGAAACACCATATATTTT
TRBJ2-2 15 TRBV6-2/TRBV6-3 . TRBD2 CASSYSAGGGGELFF TGTGCCAGCAGTTATTCCGCGGGAGGAGGCGGGGAGCTGTTTTTT
TRBJ2-2 18 TRBV10-3 . . CAISVSPSIRSYTGELFF TGTGCCATCAGTGTATCCCCGTCTATCCGGTCGTACACCGGGGAGCTGTTTTTT
TRBJ2-5 14 TRBV2 . TRBD1 CASSLQGSQETQYF TGTGCCAGCAGCTTACAGGGGTCCCAAGAGACCCAGTACTTC
TRBJ2-3 15 TRBV19 once . CASSIVLAYTDTQYF TGTGCCAGTAGTATTGTACTAGCATACACAGATACGCAGTATTTT
TRBJ1-1 15 TRBV14 . TRBD1 CASSHLDRGNTEAFF TGTGCCAGCAGCCACCTAGACAGGGGAAACACTGAAGCTTTCTTT
TRBJ1-4 13 TRBV18 few . CASSRGIQEKLFF TGTGCCAGCTCCAGGGGCATCCAAGAAAAACTGTTTTTT
TRBJ1-6 15 TRBV6-1 . TRBD1 CASSETTGLNSPLHF TGTGCCAGCAGTGAAACGACAGGGTTGAACTCACCCCTCCACTTT
TRBJ1-5 13 TRBV11-2 . . CASSLEYNQPQHF TGTGCCAGCAGCTTAGAATACAATCAGCCCCAGCATTTT
TRBJ1-1 15 TRBV2 . . CASSVPWTGDAEAFF TGTGCCAGCAGCGTCCCTTGGACCGGGGATGCTGAAGCTTTCTTT
TRBJ1-6 13 TRBV7-8 few . CASSYGLNSPLHF TGTGCCAGCAGCTATGGACTCAATTCACCCCTCCACTTT
TRBJ1-2 13 TRBV27 . . CASSLRRGYGYTF TGTGCCAGCAGTTTGCGCAGAGGCTATGGCTACACCTTC
TRBJ1-1 14 TRBV19 . . CASSIDGSATEAFF TGTGCCAGTAGTATAGACGGGTCAGCAACTGAAGCTTTCTTT
TRBJ1-2 16 TRBV7-8 . . CASSPPPAALNYGYTF TGTGCCAGCAGCCCACCCCCCGCAGCCCTAAACTATGGCTACACCTTC
TRBJ2-5 15 TRBV24-1 . TRBD2 CATPGGEGERETQYF TGTGCCACCCCCGGGGGGGAGGGGGAGAGGGAGACCCAGTACTTC
TRBJ1-5 16 TRBV5-5 . TRBD1 CASSPGTGVSNQPQHF TGTGCCAGCAGCCCCGGGACAGGGGTTAGCAATCAGCCCCAGCATTTT
TRBJ2-1 16 TRBV7-8 . . CASSRIRHRPYNEQFF TGTGCCAGCAGCCGAATCCGGCATCGGCCCTACAATGAGCAGTTCTTC
TRBJ1-2 15 TRBV10-3 . TRBD1 CAIKEGTGDNYGYTF TGTGCCATCAAGGAAGGGACAGGCGACAACTATGGCTACACCTTC
TRBJ1-2 11 TRBV28 . . CASKGNYGYTF TGTGCCAGCAAAGGAAACTATGGCTACACCTTC
TRBJ1-2 13 TRBV18 . TRBD1 CASSPDRGSGYTF TGTGCCAGCTCACCGGACAGGGGCTCTGGCTACACCTTC
TRBJ2-2 13 TRBV28 . TRBD1 CASRTGNTGELFF TGTGCCAGCCGGACAGGGAACACCGGGGAGCTGTTTTTT
TRBJ2-2 15 TRBV18 . TRBD1 CASSLGTANTGELFF TGTGCCAGCTCACTCGGGACAGCGAACACCGGGGAGCTGTTTTTT